Below, 29 T cell receptor beta chains from the same sample are listed, as sequenced in a study of high-grade serous ovarian cancer treatment subgroups. Tumor samples were taken before definitive surgery or chemotherapy. TCRdb's copy holds only in-frame clones and misses some; the assay was immunoSEQ multiplex PCR. The profile covers approximately 5,000 clones, with about 85% appearing a single time and under 7% taken by the ten largest. The sequencing input was tumor tissue. The receptors stem from a human donor with high-grade serous ovarian cancer.

The V call is TRBV6-4, the J call TRBJ1-5; 8 bases agree with TRBD1. CDR1 and CDR2 (germline): MRHNA, SNTAGT. J gave up 5 bases and V 3 bases, and 6 bases lay outside the gene matches. The CDR3 length is 15 residues. The CDR3 nucleotides read TGTGCCAGCAGTGATATGGACAGGGCGTATCAGCCCCAGCATTTT. The encoded protein is CASSDMDRAYQPQHF.

This chain connects TRBV5-6 to TRBJ1-1; possibly TRBD1 for D (5 bases). Germline CDR1 and CDR2: SGHDT and YYEEEE. Trimming removed 2 bases from V and 5 bases from J, with 10 bases in between. This CDR3 contains 13 residues. The CDR3 is CASSLIGTTEAFF. The DNA of the CDR3 is TGTGCCAGCAGCTTAATAGGGACGACTGAAGCTTTCTTT.

This clone has just a few counts. CDR3 in amino acids: CSVEGTGTSEKLFF. The CDR3 nucleotides read TGCAGCGTTGAAGGGACAGGGACGTCCGAAAAACTGTTTTTT. V usage is TRBV29-1 and J usage is TRBJ1-4; 8 bases map to TRBD1. CDR1 is SQVTM and CDR2 is ANQGSEA in the germline V gene. The trim removed 1 base at V and 8 bases at J, leaving 6 bases unmatched. CDR3 size: 14 residues.

This clone has more than one count but fewer than ten. The chain carries TRBV10-3 and TRBJ1-1; D unresolved. CDR1 ENHRY and CDR2 SYGVKD come from the germline V gene. V gave up 2 bases and J gave up 1 base, with 8 bases separating them. The length of the CDR3 is 14 residues. The CDR3 DNA reads as TGTGCCATCAGTGAGGAGACTCCGAACACTGAAGCTTTCTTT. Protein sequence: CAISEETPNTEAFF.

The V call is TRBV19, the J call TRBJ1-3; D possibly corresponds to TRBD1 (5 bases). V was trimmed by 5 bases and J by 0 bases, leaving 14 bases between them. The CDR3 has 16 residues. CDR1 and CDR2 (germline): LNHDA, SQIVND (reference sequence). CDR3 region: CASSGARVYSGNTIYF. In nucleotides, the CDR3 is TGTGCCAGTAGTGGGGCCAGGGTCTACTCTGGAAACACCATATATTTT.

The chain employs TRBV7-9 and TRBJ1-2; the match to TRBD1 covers 8 bases. This CDR3 is built from 15 residues. CDR1 SEHNR and CDR2 FQNEAQ come from the germline V gene (reference sequence). V shed 1 base and J 4 bases; nucleotides not matched to a gene: 5. CDR3 protein: CASSLGAGGAYGYTF. For the CDR3, the DNA is TGTGCCAGCAGCTTAGGGGCAGGGGGCGCCTATGGCTACACCTTC.

The chain recombines TRBV19 with TRBJ1-4, with D unresolved. This CDR3 has 13 amino acids. Germline V CDR1 and CDR2: LNHDA, SQIVND (reference sequence). Trimming cost V 5 bases and J 7 bases, with 11 bases left between them. For the CDR3, the DNA is TGTGCCAGTAGTGCCCAATGGTTTGAAAAACTGTTTTTT. As protein: CASSAQWFEKLFF. Together with reference TRBV19 and TRBJ1-4, the CDR3 gives the full variable domain: DGGITQSPKYLFRKEGQNVTLSCEQNLNHDAMYWYRQDPGQGLRLIYYSQIVNDFQKGDIAEGYSVSREKKESFPLTVTSAQKNPTAFYLCASSAQWFEKLFFGSGTQLSVL.

The chain links TRBV19 to TRBJ2-1; TRBD2 matches at 14 bases. This CDR3 contains 18 residues. V trimming: 1 base; J trimming: 10 bases; junction bases outside the gene matches: 12. Germline V gene data show CDR1 as LNHDA and CDR2 as SQIVND (reference sequence). The CDR3 here is CASSIGGLAGVPSREQFF. CDR3 bases: TGTGCCAGTAGTATAGGGGGACTAGCGGGGGTTCCTTCCCGGGAGCAGTTCTTC. The whole variable domain, filled in from reference TRBV19 and TRBJ2-1, reads DGGITQSPKYLFRKEGQNVTLSCEQNLNHDAMYWYRQDPGQGLRLIYYSQIVNDFQKGDIAEGYSVSREKKESFPLTVTSAQKNPTAFYLCASSIGGLAGVPSREQFFGPGTRLTVL.

This clone was counted between two and nine times. CDR3 protein: CASSEGEDTEAFF. As DNA, the CDR3 is TGTGCCAGTAGTGAGGGGGAGGACACTGAAGCTTTCTTT. V and J are TRBV19 and TRBJ1-1, with D maybe TRBD1 (6 bases). The CDR3 has 13 residues. The V end lost 5 bases, the J end lost 3 bases, and 10 bases lay between the germline ends. Germline CDR1 is LNHDA and CDR2 is SQIVND (reference sequence). The full variable domain, rest sourced from reference TRBV19 and TRBJ1-1, is DGGITQSPKYLFRKEGQNVTLSCEQNLNHDAMYWYRQDPGQGLRLIYYSQIVNDFQKGDIAEGYSVSREKKESFPLTVTSAQKNPTAFYLCASSEGEDTEAFFGQGTRLTVV.

The chain links TRBV6-1 to TRBJ2-5; 7 positions match TRBD1. The CDR3 is made up of 15 amino acids. The germline CDR1 and CDR2 sequences are MNHNS and SASEGT. Trimming removed 8 bases from V and 5 bases from J; junction bases left unmatched: 14. The CDR3 spells CASFFFGQAGETQYF. DNA of the CDR3: TGTGCCAGCTTTTTTTTCGGACAGGCCGGGGAGACCCAGTACTTC.

J is TRBJ2-1 and V is TRBV30; a weak D match, TRBD2 (6 bases). This CDR3 contains 16 residues. The V end lost 3 bases, the J end lost 1 base, and 16 bases lay between the germline ends. The V gene's germline CDR1 is GTSNPN and CDR2 SVGIG (reference sequence). The DNA of the CDR3 is TGTGCCTGGAGCGGTACTAGCTTAGGGTCCTACAATGAGCAGTTCTTC. Translating gives CAWSGTSLGSYNEQFF.

This chain connects TRBV6-6 to TRBJ1-2; D is perhaps TRBD1 (5 bases). The V and J ends lost 0 bases and 10 bases respectively, with 12 bases between them. Germline CDR1 reads MNHNY; CDR2 reads SVGAGI (reference sequence). The length of the CDR3 is 13 residues. The CDR3 sequence is CASSYSRDFNYTF. The CDR3 bases are TGTGCCAGCAGTTACTCGAGGGACTTCAACTACACCTTC.

The V gene is TRBV7-2, the J gene TRBJ1-2; D call uncertain. Trimming cost V 1 base and J 4 bases, with 4 bases left between them. Germline V gene lookup returns CDR1 SGHTA and CDR2 FQGNSA. This CDR3 is 12 amino acids long. Written as DNA, the CDR3 is TGTGCCAGCAGCTTAGAGGGCTATGGCTACACCTTC. It is translated as CASSLEGYGYTF.

The chain couples TRBV27 to TRBJ1-6; D is unresolved. The germline V and J ends were trimmed by 8 bases and 0 bases, with 11 bases remaining between them. CDR1 MNHEY and CDR2 SMNVEV come from the germline V gene (reference sequence). This CDR3 has 15 residues. The CDR3 loop is CASCKDFSYNSPLHF. The CDR3 DNA follows: TGTGCCAGCTGCAAGGATTTCTCCTATAATTCACCCCTCCACTTT.

The chain is built from TRBV7-2 and TRBJ2-1; D call uncertain. The CDR3 runs to 13 residues. CDR1 is SGHTA and CDR2 is FQGNSA in the germline V gene. Deletions cut 5 bases from V and 3 bases from J, with 8 bases between. The CDR3 DNA reads TGTGCCAGCAGCATGGACGTCTACAATGAGCAGTTCTTC. Translating it yields CASSMDVYNEQFF.

The rearrangement links TRBV10-2 to TRBJ1-5, with a tentative D call TRBD1 (6 bases). V was cut by 10 bases and J by 5 bases, with 18 bases left in between. CDR3 length equals 14 residues. The V gene's germline CDR1 is WSHSY and CDR2 SAAADI. CDR3 coding DNA: TGCGCCACCCGGGGGGCAGGCCCATATCAGCCCCAGCATTTT. It encodes CATRGAGPYQPQHF.

This sequence joins TRBV6-5 and TRBJ1-5; a possible D gene is TRBD1 (5 bases). Germline-derived CDR1 and CDR2 are MNHEY and SVGAGI. V was shortened by 2 bases and J by 7 bases, with 12 bases between the two germline ends. The CDR3 spans 14 residues. The CDR3 DNA reads TGTGCCAGCAGTTACGGCGGGGGGGACCAGCCCCAGCATTTT. Translating it yields CASSYGGGDQPQHF.

The chain employs TRBV12-2 and TRBJ2-1; the D segment call TRBD2 is taken from the table without a DNA check. TRBV12-2 is a listed pseudogene. CDR3 length: 18 amino acids. CDR3 DNA sequence: TGTGCAAGTCGGTGGGGGCCGTCAGCGGGGGGGCCGTACGGTGAGCAGTTCTTC. The encoded protein is CASRWGPSAGGPYGEQFF.

The V gene is TRBV5-6, the J gene TRBJ2-7, with 8 nucleotides matching TRBD1. With 2 bases clipped from V and 0 bases from J, the junction kept 4 bases outside the gene matches. CDR1 is SGHDT and CDR2 is YYEEEE in the germline V gene. The CDR3 consists of 15 residues. Written as DNA, the CDR3 is TGTGCCAGCAGCTTTTGGACAGGGAACTCCTACGAGCAGTACTTC. Protein sequence: CASSFWTGNSYEQYF.

The chain employs TRBV19 and TRBJ2-5; 7 bases align to TRBD2. V was pared by 3 bases and J by 5 bases, with 6 bases of the junction left unmatched. The CDR3 is 14 amino acids. Germline CDR1 and CDR2: LNHDA and SQIVND (reference sequence). The CDR3 DNA reads TGTGCCAGTAGTATGGGACGGGGAGGGGAGACCCAGTACTTC. Encoded protein: CASSMGRGGETQYF.

The chain couples TRBV27 to TRBJ1-6, with D tentatively TRBD1 (5 bases). The CDR3 covers 15 residues. The ends were cut back, 2 bases at V and 4 bases at J, with 9 bases in the middle. Per germline, CDR1 MNHEY and CDR2 SMNVEV (reference sequence). The CDR3 here is CASSLNWGYNSPLHF. Here the CDR3 DNA reads TGTGCCAGCAGTTTAAACTGGGGGTATAATTCACCCCTCCACTTT.

The gene calls are TRBV30 and TRBJ1-6, with 7 bases fitting TRBD1. CDR1 GTSNPN and CDR2 SVGIG come from the germline V gene (reference sequence). The CDR3 spans 14 residues. Trimming at V came to 8 bases and at J to 7 bases, leaving 11 bases not matched to a gene. The CDR3 protein is CAARGDSENSPLHF. Written as DNA, the CDR3 is TGTGCCGCGAGGGGGGACAGCGAAAATTCACCCCTCCACTTT.

The chain couples TRBV6-1 to TRBJ2-5, with D possibly being TRBD1 or TRBD2 (5 bases each). The CDR3 length is 14 residues. V lost 8 bases and J 1 base, leaving 14 bases between the germline ends. Germline V lookup: CDR1 MNHNS, CDR2 SASEGT. The CDR3 here is CASEGPRFQETQYF. The CDR3, as DNA: TGTGCCAGCGAGGGGCCCCGGTTCCAAGAGACCCAGTACTTC.

V is TRBV15 and J is TRBJ2-1, with TRBD2 matching over 13 bases. Germline CDR1 and CDR2: LNHNV and YYDKDF (reference sequence). The CDR3 is 23 amino acids. Trimming at V came to 0 bases and at J to 5 bases, leaving 22 bases not matched to a gene. The CDR3 reads CATSRELGTSGVIGFDQDNEQFF. As DNA, the CDR3 is TGTGCCACCAGCAGAGAGTTGGGGACTAGCGGGGTTATAGGTTTCGATCAGGACAATGAGCAGTTCTTC.

V and J are TRBV4-1 and TRBJ2-3; the D gene is possibly TRBD2 (7 bases). The V end lost 0 bases, the J end lost 0 bases, and 19 bases lay between the germline ends. This CDR3 spans 19 amino acids. Per germline, CDR1 MGHRA and CDR2 YSYEKL. The CDR3 bases are TGCGCCAGCAGCCAAGATATTGAAAGGGGGGGCGCTAGCACAGATACGCAGTATTTT. It encodes CASSQDIERGGASTDTQYF.

This chain uses TRBV7-9 with TRBJ2-7, with 11 bases aligning to TRBD1. The CDR3 sequence is 15 residues long. Germline CDR1 SEHNR, CDR2 FQNEAQ (reference sequence). V shed 1 base and J 2 bases; nucleotides not matched to a gene: 1. This CDR3 reads CASSLGGQGAYEQYF. As DNA, the CDR3 is TGTGCCAGCAGCTTAGGGGGACAGGGGGCCTACGAGCAGTACTTC.

The genes are TRBV19 and TRBJ1-2, with 9 positions matching TRBD1. Germline CDR1 LNHDA, CDR2 SQIVND (reference sequence). V lost 7 bases to trimming and J lost 0 bases; unmatched junction nucleotides: 3. The CDR3 is 14 residues long. The chain's CDR3 is CASIGDRANYGYTF. DNA of the CDR3: TGTGCCAGTATCGGGGACAGGGCTAACTATGGCTACACCTTC.

This clone occurred once. The chain combines TRBV4-3 with TRBJ2-3; TRBD2 matches 8 bases. V trimming: 1 base; J trimming: 2 bases; junction bases outside the gene matches: 11. The CDR3 sequence is 18 residues long. Germline V gene data show CDR1 as LGHNA and CDR2 as YSLEER. The CDR3 spells CASSQASNAGGSTDTQYF. The CDR3 DNA sequence: TGCGCCAGCAGCCAAGCCTCTAATGCGGGGGGTTCCACAGATACGCAGTATTTT.

This sequence joins TRBV29-1 and TRBJ2-7; perhaps TRBD2 as D (6 bases). In germline, CDR1 is SQVTM, CDR2 ANQGSEA. Trimming shortened V by 3 bases and J by 0 bases, and 9 bases separated the two germline ends. There are 13 residues in the CDR3. The CDR3 bases are TGCAGCGTTGAGGGGGAGGACTCCTACGAGCAGTACTTC. It encodes CSVEGEDSYEQYF.